This T cell receptor beta chain was sequenced in a study of blood T cell repertoires in COVID-19. Only in-frame clones appear in the TCRdb table, and some are missing; sequencing was by immunoSEQ multiplex PCR. The sample yields about 100,000 clones, over 65% seen once. This clone is a singleton in its sample. Germline values: CDR1 SGDLS, CDR2 YYNGEE. This CDR3 contains 16 residues. V shed 4 bases, J shed 3 bases, and the junction held 6 bases outside the gene matches. Sequencing input: peripheral blood. The receptor comes from a human donor in a cohort sampled during active COVID-19. The chain links TRBV9 to TRBJ2-1; TRBD1 agrees at 11 bases. The CDR3 nucleotides read TGTGCCAGCAGCACCACCGGGACAGGGGGCTACAATGAGCAGTTCTTC. This codes for CASSTTGTGGYNEQFF.